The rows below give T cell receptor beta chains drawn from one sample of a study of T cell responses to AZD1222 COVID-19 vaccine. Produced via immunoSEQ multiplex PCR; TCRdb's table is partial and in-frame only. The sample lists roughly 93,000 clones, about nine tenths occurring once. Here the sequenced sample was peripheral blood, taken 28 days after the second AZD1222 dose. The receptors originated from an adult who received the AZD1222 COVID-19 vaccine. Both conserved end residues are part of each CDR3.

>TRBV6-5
CASSWRGDGYTF
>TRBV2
CASSIRDRNNYGYTF
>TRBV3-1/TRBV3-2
CASSQGAYGYTF
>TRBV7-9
CASSSPLRDSSVAFF
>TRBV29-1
CSAAGSGELFF
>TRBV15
CATSRDHDSGNTIYF
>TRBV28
CASQTGGSSYEQYF
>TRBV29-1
CSVEDKGGPGVYNEQFF
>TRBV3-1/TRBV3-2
CASSQGVGPPGEQFF
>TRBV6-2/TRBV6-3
CASSYPGTSGYTQYF
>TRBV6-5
CASSYGGSGTEAFF
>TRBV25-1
CASSVGTKNIQYF
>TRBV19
CASTLSGVYNEQFF
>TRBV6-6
CASSYIDSNQPQHF
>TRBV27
CASSLSAQGPEGYTF
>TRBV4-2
CASSQAGDSLSTDTQYF
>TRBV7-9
CASSASSGYEQYF
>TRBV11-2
CASSLGRHASRFF
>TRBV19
CASSIYRGEETQYF
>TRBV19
CASSNRASNQPQHF
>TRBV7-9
CASSHRVNQPQHF
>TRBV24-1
CATSDSGTSGFNEQFF
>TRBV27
CASRLRDTDGQSYEQYF
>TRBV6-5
CASRRPTNEKLFF
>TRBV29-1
CSVEGTGAYEQYF
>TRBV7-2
CASSLAVPQGRNNSPLHF
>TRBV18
CASSPGQESSYEQYF
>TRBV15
CATSSIGRFNEKLFF
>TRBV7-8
CASSWGQGTGELFF
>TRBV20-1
CSASGTGYEKLFF
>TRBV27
CASSLSGGLQETQYF
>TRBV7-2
CASSMDGPLDEQYF
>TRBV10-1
CASSDGLGPNQPQHF
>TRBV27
CASIRPTGTGIFRPLHF
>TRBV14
CASSQGRFNQPQHF
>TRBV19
CASTLGDGILLGQPQHF